This TCR beta chain is from a study of sequential checkpoint blockade in melanoma. For the study at large: Randomization was 1:1 between first-line nivolumab→ipilimumab and ipilimumab→nivolumab. Each arm's sequence ended with maintenance nivolumab.

This CDR3 spans 15 amino acids. Germline trimming cut 2 bases from V and 2 bases from J; bases unmatched to any gene: 7. Germline V gene data show CDR1 as SGDLS and CDR2 as YYNGEE. Noted treatment: randomized to nivolumab then ipilimumab (arm A) or the reverse (arm B). Patients had received no earlier DNA-damaging chemotherapy. PBMC sorting kept live CD3+CD8+ cells without CD19 or CD56. The method was immunoSEQ multiplex PCR; TCRdb's version includes in-frame clones alone and lacks a portion of them. The data show 8,000 or so clones, with around 90% seen just once and roughly 14% held by the top ten. This specimen was CD8+ T cells sorted from blood (inferred from file names), taken from a patient given nivolumab and ipilimumab in sequence. The chain combines TRBV9 with TRBJ2-7; TRBD2 aligns across 7 bases. The TCR originated in a human donor with melanoma. The CDR3 DNA sequence: TGTGCCAGCAGCGTCACTGGGGGGGTTACCTACGAGCAGTACTTC. Its translation: CASSVTGGVTYEQYF.